A selection of T cell receptor beta chains follows, all from one sample in a study of control samples from healthy donors and cancer patients. Clones were sequenced by immunoSEQ multiplex PCR, and TCRdb holds only the in-frame ones, with some missing. There are 120,000 or so clones in the sample; approximately 94% occur only once, and 3.6% lies in the top ten. The sequenced material came from blood. The receptor source for this set is a man aged 25-45 years in good health. Each CDR3 is given with its conserved first and last residue. Each record gives: D gene, clone size, J gene, V gene, CDR3 DNA, CDR3 protein. The D gene is left open where the match is weak. Clone size is given for some rows only: seen once, a few or many times, or a class if the clone is expanded.

d_call: NA
clone_size: NA
j_call: TRBJ1-4
v_call: TRBV18
cdr3_nt: TGTGCCAGCTCACCTTCGGCAGGGAAGGTTGAAAAACTGTTTTTT
cdr3_aa: CASSPSAGKVEKLFF

d_call: NA
clone_size: NA
j_call: TRBJ1-5
v_call: TRBV2
cdr3_nt: TGTGCCAGCAGGGGAAACAGCGATCAGCCCCAGCATTTT
cdr3_aa: CASRGNSDQPQHF

d_call: NA
clone_size: NA
j_call: TRBJ1-6
v_call: TRBV9
cdr3_nt: TGTGCCAGCACACACAGAATGTGGGGGGTCCACTTT
cdr3_aa: CASTHRMWGVHF

d_call: TRBD1
clone_size: NA
j_call: TRBJ1-1
v_call: TRBV9
cdr3_nt: TGTGCCAGCAGCGTAGCGGGACAGCGGAACACTGAAGCTTTCTTT
cdr3_aa: CASSVAGQRNTEAFF

d_call: TRBD1
clone_size: NA
j_call: TRBJ2-7
v_call: TRBV19
cdr3_nt: TGTGCCAGTAGTAACCGGGACAGGCCCCCCTACGAGCAGTACTTC
cdr3_aa: CASSNRDRPPYEQYF

d_call: NA
clone_size: NA
j_call: TRBJ2-7
v_call: TRBV19
cdr3_nt: TGTGCCAGTAGTATCGACTCCCCGAGTGAGCAGTACTTC
cdr3_aa: CASSIDSPSEQYF

d_call: NA
clone_size: NA
j_call: TRBJ1-3
v_call: TRBV18
cdr3_nt: TGTGCCAGCTCACCGGGACACCGAAACACCATATATTTT
cdr3_aa: CASSPGHRNTIYF

d_call: TRBD1
clone_size: NA
j_call: TRBJ1-1
v_call: TRBV19
cdr3_nt: TGTGCCAGTAGTAGGGGACAGTTGAACACTGAAGCTTTCTTT
cdr3_aa: CASSRGQLNTEAFF

d_call: NA
clone_size: NA
j_call: TRBJ1-2
v_call: TRBV19
cdr3_nt: TGTGCCAGTAGTTTGGACTTTAACTATGGCTACACCTTC
cdr3_aa: CASSLDFNYGYTF

d_call: NA
clone_size: NA
j_call: TRBJ1-1
v_call: TRBV19
cdr3_nt: TGTGCCAGTAGTAAGCCGGGTCGGACTGAAGCTTTCTTT
cdr3_aa: CASSKPGRTEAFF

d_call: NA
clone_size: NA
j_call: TRBJ2-3
v_call: TRBV10-3
cdr3_nt: TGTGCCATCAGTGAGGGGGGGCTAGGACGCACAGATACGCAGTATTTT
cdr3_aa: CAISEGGLGRTDTQYF

d_call: NA
clone_size: NA
j_call: TRBJ1-3
v_call: TRBV4-3
cdr3_nt: TGCGCCAGCAGCTCACCTAAACGCGGATCTGGAAACACCATATATTTT
cdr3_aa: CASSSPKRGSGNTIYF

d_call: NA
clone_size: NA
j_call: TRBJ1-3
v_call: TRBV7-2
cdr3_nt: TGTGCCAGCAGCTTAGTGGGGGGATCAGGAAACACCATATATTTT
cdr3_aa: CASSLVGGSGNTIYF

d_call: NA
clone_size: NA
j_call: TRBJ2-7
v_call: TRBV4-3
cdr3_nt: TGCGCCAGCAGCCAAGTGATCGACGAGCAGTACTTC
cdr3_aa: CASSQVIDEQYF

d_call: TRBD1
clone_size: once
j_call: TRBJ1-5
v_call: TRBV6-2/TRBV6-3
cdr3_nt: TGTGCCAGCAGTTCCACAGGGGGCCTCAATCAGCCCCAGCATTTT
cdr3_aa: CASSSTGGLNQPQHF

d_call: NA
clone_size: NA
j_call: TRBJ2-5
v_call: TRBV4-2
cdr3_nt: TGTGCCAGCAGCCAAGATACTCGGGACCCGGACTTC
cdr3_aa: CASSQDTRDPDF

d_call: NA
clone_size: NA
j_call: TRBJ1-1
v_call: TRBV6-5
cdr3_nt: TGTGCCAGCAGTTACACGGGTGCTGAAGCTTTCTTT
cdr3_aa: CASSYTGAEAFF

d_call: TRBD1
clone_size: NA
j_call: TRBJ1-2
v_call: TRBV6-1
cdr3_nt: TGTGCCAGCAGTGATGGGGGACAGGGCAGCGGAAAGCGAGGCTACACCTTC
cdr3_aa: CASSDGGQGSGKRGYTF

d_call: NA
clone_size: NA
j_call: TRBJ1-2
v_call: TRBV4-3
cdr3_nt: TGCGCCAGCAGCCAAGATCCAACGGGGATCAACTATGGCTACACCTTC
cdr3_aa: CASSQDPTGINYGYTF

d_call: TRBD1
clone_size: NA
j_call: TRBJ2-7
v_call: TRBV13
cdr3_nt: TGTGCCAGCAGCTTAGGCGGACAGGCCCTCTACGAGCAGTACTTC
cdr3_aa: CASSLGGQALYEQYF

d_call: NA
clone_size: few
j_call: TRBJ2-7
v_call: TRBV3-1/TRBV3-2
cdr3_nt: TGTGCCAGCAGCCAGATAGAAAGCCAGCAGTACTTC
cdr3_aa: CASSQIESQQYF

d_call: TRBD1
clone_size: NA
j_call: TRBJ2-7
v_call: TRBV4-2
cdr3_nt: TGTGCCAGCAGCCATGGGACAGGGAACGAGCAGTACTTC
cdr3_aa: CASSHGTGNEQYF

d_call: TRBD1
clone_size: NA
j_call: TRBJ2-7
v_call: TRBV7-9
cdr3_nt: TGTGCCAGCAGCTTACAGGACAGGGTCTACGAGCAGTACTTC
cdr3_aa: CASSLQDRVYEQYF

d_call: NA
clone_size: NA
j_call: TRBJ1-5
v_call: TRBV4-3
cdr3_nt: TGCGCCAGCAGCCTCCGGGATCTGAATCAGCCCCAGCATTTT
cdr3_aa: CASSLRDLNQPQHF

d_call: NA
clone_size: NA
j_call: TRBJ1-4
v_call: TRBV18
cdr3_nt: TGTGCCAGCTCACCACCCGACGGGAATGAAAAACTGTTTTTT
cdr3_aa: CASSPPDGNEKLFF

d_call: NA
clone_size: NA
j_call: TRBJ1-1
v_call: TRBV5-6
cdr3_nt: TGTGCCAGCAGCTTGGCGGGCAGGGGAGAAGCTTTCTTT
cdr3_aa: CASSLAGRGEAFF

d_call: TRBD2
clone_size: NA
j_call: TRBJ2-5
v_call: TRBV7-8
cdr3_nt: TGTGCCAGCATTCCGCCGGCGGGCGGGGGGCGAGAGACCCAGTACTTC
cdr3_aa: CASIPPAGGGRETQYF

d_call: NA
clone_size: NA
j_call: TRBJ1-5
v_call: TRBV19
cdr3_nt: TGTGCCAGTCAAGGGGGCAATCAGCCCCAGCATTTT
cdr3_aa: CASQGGNQPQHF

d_call: NA
clone_size: NA
j_call: TRBJ1-6
v_call: TRBV2
cdr3_nt: TGTGCCAGCACCCCGTACAGGGACCTCCTAAATCCCTATTCACCCCTCCACTTT
cdr3_aa: CASTPYRDLLNPYSPLHF

d_call: NA
clone_size: NA
j_call: TRBJ1-5
v_call: TRBV28
cdr3_nt: TGTGCCAGCAGGGTGGGGAATCAGCCCCAGCATTTT
cdr3_aa: CASRVGNQPQHF

d_call: TRBD2
clone_size: NA
j_call: TRBJ2-7
v_call: TRBV2
cdr3_nt: TGTGCCAGCAGTGAATCGAGCGGGGGCTCCTACGAGCAGTACTTC
cdr3_aa: CASSESSGGSYEQYF